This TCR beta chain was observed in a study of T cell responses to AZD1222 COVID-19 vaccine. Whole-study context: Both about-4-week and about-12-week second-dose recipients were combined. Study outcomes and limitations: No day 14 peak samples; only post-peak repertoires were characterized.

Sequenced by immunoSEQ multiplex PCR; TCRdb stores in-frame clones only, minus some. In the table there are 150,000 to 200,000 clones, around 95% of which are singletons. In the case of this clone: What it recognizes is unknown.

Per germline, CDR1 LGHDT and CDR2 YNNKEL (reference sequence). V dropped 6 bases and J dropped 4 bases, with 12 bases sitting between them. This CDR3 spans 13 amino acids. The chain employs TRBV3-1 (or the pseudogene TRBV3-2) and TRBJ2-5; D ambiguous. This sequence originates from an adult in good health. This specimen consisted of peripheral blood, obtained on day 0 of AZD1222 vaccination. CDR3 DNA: TGTGCCAGCAGACCCGCCGGGCGAGAGACCCAGTACTTC. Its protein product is CASRPAGRETQYF.